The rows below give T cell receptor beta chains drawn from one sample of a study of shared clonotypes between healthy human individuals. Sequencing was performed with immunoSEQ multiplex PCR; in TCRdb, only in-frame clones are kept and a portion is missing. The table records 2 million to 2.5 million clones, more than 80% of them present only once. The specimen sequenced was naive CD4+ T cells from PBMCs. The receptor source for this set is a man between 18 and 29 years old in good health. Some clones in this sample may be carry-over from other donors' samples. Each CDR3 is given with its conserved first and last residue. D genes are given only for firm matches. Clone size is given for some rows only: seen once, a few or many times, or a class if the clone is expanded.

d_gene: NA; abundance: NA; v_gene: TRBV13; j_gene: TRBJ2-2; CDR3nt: TGTGCCAGCAGCTTAACCGGGAGATTGGACACCGGGGAGCTGTTTTTT; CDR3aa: CASSLTGRLDTGELFF
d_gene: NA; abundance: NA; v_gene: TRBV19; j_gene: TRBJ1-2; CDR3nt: TGTGCCAGTAGTATAAGGAGCCCCGGAGCTAACTATGGCTACACCTTC; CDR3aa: CASSIRSPGANYGYTF
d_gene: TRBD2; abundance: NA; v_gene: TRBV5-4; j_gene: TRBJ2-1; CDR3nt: TGTGCCAGCAGCTTGATGGCGGGAGTAAGGAAAGGTGAGCAGTTCTTC; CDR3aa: CASSLMAGVRKGEQFF
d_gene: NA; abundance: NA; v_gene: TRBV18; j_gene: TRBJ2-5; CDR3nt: TGTGCCAGCTCACCGGGTAGCAAGCAAGAGACCCAGTACTTC; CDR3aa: CASSPGSKQETQYF
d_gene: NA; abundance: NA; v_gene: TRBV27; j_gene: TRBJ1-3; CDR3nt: TGTGCCAGCAAGAGCTCTGGAAACACCATATATTTT; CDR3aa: CASKSSGNTIYF
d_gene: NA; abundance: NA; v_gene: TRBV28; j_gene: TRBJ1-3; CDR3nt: TGTGCCAGCCTACTCAGTCAGGGGATCTCTGGAAACACCATATATTTT; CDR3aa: CASLLSQGISGNTIYF
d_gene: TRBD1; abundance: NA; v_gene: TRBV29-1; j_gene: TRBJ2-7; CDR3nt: TGCAGCGTTGAAGAGTCGGCCCAGGGGGCGGGCGAGCAGTACTTC; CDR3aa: CSVEESAQGAGEQYF
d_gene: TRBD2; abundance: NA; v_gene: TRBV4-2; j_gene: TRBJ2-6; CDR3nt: TGTGCCAGCAGCCAGGGGGGGAATGGGGCCAACGTCCTGACTTTC; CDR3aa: CASSQGGNGANVLTF
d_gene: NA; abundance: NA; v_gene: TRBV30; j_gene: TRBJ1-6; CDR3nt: TGTGCCTGGAGTGTAGGTGGGGGGGCTTGGGATTCACCCCTCCACTTT; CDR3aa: CAWSVGGGAWDSPLHF
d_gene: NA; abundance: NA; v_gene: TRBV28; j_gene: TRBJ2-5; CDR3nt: TGTGCCAGCAGTTTTCGGGGGCCCCACCAAGAGACCCAGTACTTC; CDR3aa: CASSFRGPHQETQYF
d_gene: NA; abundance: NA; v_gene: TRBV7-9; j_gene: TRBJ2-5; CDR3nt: TGTGCCAGCAGTACGGGGGACTTTGACCCTCAAGAGACCCAGTACTTC; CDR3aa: CASSTGDFDPQETQYF
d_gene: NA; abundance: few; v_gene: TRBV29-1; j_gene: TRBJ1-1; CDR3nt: TGCAGCGGCGCAGCAGGGATAGACCTTGAAGCTTTCTTT; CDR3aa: CSGAAGIDLEAFF
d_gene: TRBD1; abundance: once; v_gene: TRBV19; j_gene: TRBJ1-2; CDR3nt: TGTGCCAGTAGTATGCCTCTCAGGGGGACCGCCGGGGGCTACACCTTC; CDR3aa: CASSMPLRGTAGGYTF
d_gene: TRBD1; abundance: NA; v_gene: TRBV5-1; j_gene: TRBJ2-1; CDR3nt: TGCGCCAGCAGCTTCTTCGGGCGGGGACAGGGCTCCAATGAGCAGTTCTTC; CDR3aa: CASSFFGRGQGSNEQFF
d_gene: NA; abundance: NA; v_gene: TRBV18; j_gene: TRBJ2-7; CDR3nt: TGTGCCAGCTCACCACTTTCAGGCGCGAAAACCCACGAGCAGTACTTC; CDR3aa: CASSPLSGAKTHEQYF
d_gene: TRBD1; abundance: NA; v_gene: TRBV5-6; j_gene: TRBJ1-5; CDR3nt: TGTGCCAGCAGCCTTACAGGGGGCAATCAGCCCCAGCATTTT; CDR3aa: CASSLTGGNQPQHF
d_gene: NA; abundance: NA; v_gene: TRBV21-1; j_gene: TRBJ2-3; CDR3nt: TGTGCCAGCAGCAAAGGTATGGCTAGCGGGAGCCACACAGATACGCAGTATTTT; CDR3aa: CASSKGMASGSHTDTQYF
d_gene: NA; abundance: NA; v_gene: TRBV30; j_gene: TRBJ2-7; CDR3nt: TGTGCCTGGAGTGTGGAGGTGGGGGGTTACGAGCAGTACTTC; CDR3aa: CAWSVEVGGYEQYF